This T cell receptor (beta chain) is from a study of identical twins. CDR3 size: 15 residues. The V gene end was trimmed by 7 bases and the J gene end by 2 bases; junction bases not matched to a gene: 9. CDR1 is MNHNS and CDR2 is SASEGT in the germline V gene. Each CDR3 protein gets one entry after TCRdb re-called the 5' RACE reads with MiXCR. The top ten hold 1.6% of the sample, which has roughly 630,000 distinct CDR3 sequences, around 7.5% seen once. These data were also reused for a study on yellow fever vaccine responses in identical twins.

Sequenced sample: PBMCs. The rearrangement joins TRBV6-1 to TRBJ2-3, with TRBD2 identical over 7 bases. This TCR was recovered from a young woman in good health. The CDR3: CASTLGGGYTDTQYF. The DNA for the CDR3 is TGTGCCAGCACCCTGGGGGGGGGATACACAGATACGCAGTATTTT.